The T cell receptor beta chain described here comes from a study of technical replicates of blood from a handful of donors (dated by TCRdb to about 2017). To prepare the library, the immunoSEQ multiplex PCR assay was applied. In its TCRdb copy, this immuneACCESS table keeps in-frame sequences only and misses some clones. Where compared with another copy, unresolved V genes explain less than half of these, and the others have no known cause. The sample has tens of thousands of clones on record, over 95% of them singletons. Approximately 0.2% of the sample is held by the ten biggest clonotypes. As concerns this clone: Its cognate antigen has yet to be identified. No much larger clone exists at a distance of one base, and base qualities are not known.

The sequence derives from a human donor in good health. The sample was T cells isolated from PBMCs.

The DNA sequence is as follows: TGTGCCAGCCCGGGGGAGCTGTTTTTT. This is translated as CASPGELFF. The rearranged segments are TRBV11-2 and TRBJ2-2, with no reliable assignment of the D segment. Between the V and J ends, shortened by 8 bases and 8 bases respectively, the junction contains 3 bases. CDR1 SGHAT and CDR2 FQNNGV are derived from the germline V gene. Including the terminal cysteine and phenylalanine, the CDR3 comprises 9 residues. The DNA shown is the 27-base CDR3, in frame from base 1.